Shown below are 9 T cell receptor beta chains from a single sample sequenced in a study of shared clonotypes between healthy human individuals. Method: immunoSEQ multiplex PCR; TCRdb's copy keeps in-frame clones and lacks some. The data hold some 2,500,000 clones, with under 95% observed a single time. The sample taken for sequencing was naive CD4+ T cells from PBMCs. Subset meaning: CD45RA+ positively selected. The receptors originated from a man aged 18 to 30 in good health. Some clones in this sample may be carry-over from other donors' samples.

The chain has TRBV7-9 and TRBJ2-2, with 8 positions matching TRBD1. V shed 4 bases and J 5 bases; nucleotides not matched to a gene: 12. Germline values: CDR1 SEHNR, CDR2 FQNEAQ (reference sequence). The CDR3 consists of 17 residues. In nucleotides, the CDR3 is TGTGCCAGCAGCTCCCCCCAGGGACGGACAGGGACCGGGGAGCTGTTTTTT. Translated, it gives CASSSPQGRTGTGELFF. Using reference TRBV7-9 and TRBJ2-2 for the parts outside the CDR3, the full variable domain is DTGVSQNPRHKITKRGQNVTFRCDPISEHNRLYWYRQTLGQGPEFLTYFQNEAQLEKSRLLSDRFSAERPKGSFSTLEIQRTEQGDSAMYLCASSSPQGRTGTGELFFGEGSRLTVL.

The gene calls are TRBV7-8 and TRBJ2-2; TRBD2 agrees at 7 bases. After removal of 5 bases from V and 5 bases from J, the junction contained 8 bases not matched to a gene. The germline V gene has CDR1 SGHVS and CDR2 FQNEAQ. The CDR3 contains 15 residues. CDR3 coding DNA: TGTGCCAGCAGCCGACGCGCGCGGGAGACCGGGGAGCTGTTTTTT. This codes for CASSRRARETGELFF.

Note on this clone: Other DNA sequences from this sample encode an identical CDR3 as well. This chain uses TRBV7-3 with TRBJ2-7; TRBD1 matches 9 bases. This CDR3 is built from 13 residues. The V segment lost 2 bases and the J segment 4 bases; nucleotides outside the gene matches: 0. Germline lookup yields CDR1 SGHTA and CDR2 FQGTGA. CDR3 in amino acids: CASSLDRGYEQYF. CDR3 nucleotide sequence: TGTGCCAGCAGCTTAGACAGGGGGTACGAGCAGTACTTC.

The chain recombines TRBV28 with TRBJ1-1; D uncertain. Trimming pared 3 bases from V and 1 base from J, leaving 12 bases between. The germline V gene has CDR1 MDHEN and CDR2 SYDVKM. The CDR3 totals 15 residues. CDR3 region: CASSFEKGTNTEAFF. CDR3 sequence (DNA): TGTGCCAGCAGTTTTGAGAAGGGAACGAACACTGAAGCTTTCTTT.

This chain's CDR3 is CASSLELTDTQYF. Written as DNA, the CDR3 is TGTGCCAGCAGCCTCGAATTAACAGATACGCAGTATTTT. This chain connects TRBV7-6 to TRBJ2-3; D gene ambiguous. The length of the CDR3 is 13 residues. Trimming removed 5 bases from V and 3 bases from J, with 9 bases in between. CDR1 and CDR2 (germline): SGHVS, FNYEAQ.

The chain is built from TRBV25-1 and TRBJ2-5; tentatively, D is TRBD2 (6 bases). CDR3 length: 18 residues. Deletions cut 2 bases from V and 2 bases from J, with 21 bases between. Germline CDR1 is MGHDK and CDR2 is SYGVNS. CDR3 in DNA: TGTGCCAGCAGTGAACGGTTAGGGCAGGTGGGAGGACAAGAGACCCAGTACTTC. Translated, it gives CASSERLGQVGGQETQYF.

The chain links TRBV5-6 to TRBJ1-2; 8 nucleotides align to TRBD1. V lost 7 bases to trimming and J lost 4 bases; unmatched junction nucleotides: 6. Germline CDR1 reads SGHDT; CDR2 reads YYEEEE. This CDR3 contains 13 residues. The CDR3 here is CASLLTGAYGYTF. The CDR3 region has the DNA TGTGCCAGCCTTTTGACAGGGGCCTATGGCTACACCTTC.

About this clone itself: At the DNA level, this CDR3 is encoded by other sequences in the same sample as well. The V gene is TRBV6-6, the J gene TRBJ1-1, with a weak D call TRBD1 (5 bases). V was pared by 2 bases and J by 1 base, with 5 bases between. Germline V gene sequence: CDR1 MNHNY, CDR2 SVGAGI (reference sequence). The CDR3 sequence is 13 residues long. As DNA, the CDR3 is TGTGCCAGCAGTTACCAGGGGAACACTGAAGCTTTCTTT. It translates to CASSYQGNTEAFF.

This clone was seen only once. The sample contains more than one DNA sequence encoding this CDR3. This rearrangement joins TRBV10-2 to TRBJ2-3; no clear D. Trimming removed 6 bases at V and 1 base at J, with 5 bases between. CDR1 and CDR2 from the germline V gene are WSHSY and SAAADI. CDR3 size: 12 residues. In DNA, the CDR3 is TGCGCCAGCAGCGGAGGCACAGATACGCAGTATTTT. This encodes CASSGGTDTQYF.